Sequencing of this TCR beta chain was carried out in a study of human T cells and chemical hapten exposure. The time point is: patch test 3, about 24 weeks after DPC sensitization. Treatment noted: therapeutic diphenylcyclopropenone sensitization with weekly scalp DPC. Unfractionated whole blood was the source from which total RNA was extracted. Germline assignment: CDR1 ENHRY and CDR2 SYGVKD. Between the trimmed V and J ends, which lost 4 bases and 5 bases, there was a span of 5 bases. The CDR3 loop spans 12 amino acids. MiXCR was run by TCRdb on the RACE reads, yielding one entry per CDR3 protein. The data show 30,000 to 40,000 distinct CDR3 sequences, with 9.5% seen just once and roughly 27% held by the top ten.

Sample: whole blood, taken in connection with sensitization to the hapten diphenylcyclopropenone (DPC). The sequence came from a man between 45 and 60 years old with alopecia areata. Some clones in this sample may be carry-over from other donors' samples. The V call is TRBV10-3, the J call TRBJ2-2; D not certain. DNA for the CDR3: TGTGCCATCAGTGTTGGGACCGGGGAGCTGTTTTTT. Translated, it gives CAISVGTGELFF.